These 7 T cell receptor beta chains originate from one sample sequenced in a study of blood T cell repertoires in COVID-19. Libraries were prepared by immunoSEQ multiplex PCR; TCRdb keeps only in-frame clonotypes and omits some of them. The table has about 99,000 clones, roughly nine tenths seen once; the top ten hold more than 4.5%. The sequencing input was peripheral blood. The source of these receptors is a human donor in a cohort sampled during active COVID-19.

The chain combines TRBV9 with TRBJ1-3, with TRBD1 matching over 7 bases. The CDR3 covers 16 residues. Germline V gene sequence: CDR1 SGDLS, CDR2 YYNGEE. V was pared by 0 bases and J by 0 bases, with 3 bases of the junction left unmatched. The CDR3 sequence is CASSVGTGLSGNTIYF. The CDR3 DNA sequence: TGTGCCAGCAGCGTAGGGACAGGTCTCTCTGGAAACACCATATATTTT. Using reference TRBV9 and TRBJ1-3 for the parts outside the CDR3, the full variable domain is DSGVTQTPKHLITATGQRVTLRCSPRSGDLSVYWYQQSLDQGLQFLIQYYNGEERAKGNILERFSAQQFPDLHSELNLSSLELGDSALYFCASSVGTGLSGNTIYFGEGSWLTVV.

The rearrangement uses TRBV27 and TRBJ2-6; tentative D call: TRBD1 (6 bases). V was cut by 6 bases and J by 0 bases, with 18 bases left in between. The germline gives CDR1 MNHEY, CDR2 SMNVEV (reference sequence). The CDR3 covers 18 residues. The CDR3 sequence: CASSHRDASLSGANVLTF. The CDR3 DNA reads TGTGCCAGCAGCCACAGGGACGCGAGCCTCTCTGGGGCCAACGTCCTGACTTTC.

CDR3 in DNA: TGTGCCAGCAGTTACCAAACAGGGGGCAGCGCTGAAGCTTTCTTT. It encodes CASSYQTGGSAEAFF. The chain links TRBV6-2 or TRBV6-3 to TRBJ1-1, with 9 bases that match TRBD1. CDR1 is MNHEY and CDR2 is SVGEGT in the germline V gene. The CDR3 spans 15 residues. V lost 2 bases, J lost 6 bases, and 7 bases stayed unmatched.

The chain links TRBV12-3 or TRBV12-4 to TRBJ2-4; the D gene is possibly TRBD1 (5 bases). The CDR3 has 13 residues. Trimming removed 3 bases at V and 6 bases at J, with 9 bases between. CDR3 sequence reads: CASSLSRANIQYF. CDR3 coding DNA: TGTGCCAGCAGTTTGTCCAGGGCAAACATTCAGTACTTC.

V and J are TRBV9 and TRBJ2-2; possible D gene TRBD2, 6 bases. Trimming took off 4 bases at V and 0 bases at J, with 13 bases between the two ends. The CDR3 sequence is 16 residues long. From germline, CDR1 is SGDLS and CDR2 YYNGEE. The CDR3 bases are TGTGCCAGCAGCTGGAGCGGGTCCGCGAACACCGGGGAGCTGTTTTTT. Its protein product is CASSWSGSANTGELFF.

This chain links TRBV6-5 with TRBJ1-2; D is undetermined. Germline V gene sequence: CDR1 MNHEY, CDR2 SVGAGI. V was clipped by 6 bases and J by 2 bases, with 7 bases between them. This CDR3 spans 12 amino acids. The CDR3 sequence: CASSSGNYGYTF. For the CDR3, the DNA is TGTGCCAGCAGCTCCGGGAACTATGGCTACACCTTC.

V is TRBV6-2 or TRBV6-3 and J is TRBJ1-2, with D unclear. The V end was cut by 2 bases, the J end by 7 bases, with 5 bases between. There are 11 residues in the CDR3. Germline V gene data show CDR1 as MNHEY and CDR2 as SVGEGT. The CDR3: CASSYPSGYTF. The DNA for the CDR3 is TGTGCCAGCAGTTACCCCTCTGGCTACACCTTC.